A selection of T cell receptor beta chains follows, all from one sample in a study of graft-versus-host responses after intestinal transplantation. This table comes from immunoSEQ multiplex PCR, and its TCRdb copy is limited to in-frame clones, with some not included. The table lists under 20,000 clones, 87% of them singletons. The sequences come from bone marrow, collected nearly 130 days after intestinal transplantation. Every receptor here comes from a human patient who received an intestinal transplant, so some T cells may come from the graft donor. Each CDR3 is given with its conserved first and last residue. Fields, in order: CDR3 protein, CDR3 DNA, V gene, clone size, D gene, J gene. D genes are given only for firm matches. Rows may omit the clone size; those that give it use once, few, many or a size class.

CDR3 protein: CASSADRQSSYNSPLHF; CDR3 DNA: TGTGCCAGCAGCGCCGACAGGCAGAGCTCCTATAATTCACCCCTCCACTTT; V gene: TRBV7-3; clone size: .; D gene: .; J gene: TRBJ1-6
CDR3 protein: CASSQGTYEQYF; CDR3 DNA: TGCGCCAGCAGCCAAGGGACTTACGAGCAGTACTTC; V gene: TRBV4-1; clone size: .; D gene: .; J gene: TRBJ2-7
CDR3 protein: CASSFRLAGGPDEQFF; CDR3 DNA: TGTGCCAGTAGTTTCCGACTAGCGGGAGGGCCTGATGAGCAGTTCTTC; V gene: TRBV19; clone size: .; D gene: TRBD2; J gene: TRBJ2-1
CDR3 protein: CASSLAWSPDTQYF; CDR3 DNA: TGTGCCAGCAGCTTAGCGTGGAGTCCAGATACGCAGTATTTT; V gene: TRBV7-9; clone size: .; D gene: .; J gene: TRBJ2-3
CDR3 protein: CASSYMGVHNEQFF; CDR3 DNA: TGTGCCAGCAGTTACATGGGCGTACACAATGAGCAGTTCTTC; V gene: TRBV6-5; clone size: medium-sized; D gene: .; J gene: TRBJ2-1
CDR3 protein: CASSQESGAQETQYF; CDR3 DNA: TGCGCCAGCAGCCAAGAGAGCGGGGCCCAAGAGACCCAGTACTTC; V gene: TRBV4-3; clone size: .; D gene: TRBD2; J gene: TRBJ2-5
CDR3 protein: CASSEASGTSDTQYF; CDR3 DNA: TGTGCCAGCAGTGAGGCTAGCGGGACTTCAGATACGCAGTATTTT; V gene: TRBV6-4; clone size: .; D gene: TRBD2; J gene: TRBJ2-3
CDR3 protein: CASSEGGSGANVLTF; CDR3 DNA: TGTGCCAGCAGTGAAGGGGGCTCTGGGGCCAACGTCCTGACTTTC; V gene: TRBV6-4; clone size: medium-sized; D gene: .; J gene: TRBJ2-6
CDR3 protein: CASSFKQSTEAFF; CDR3 DNA: TGTGCCAGCAGTTTTAAACAGTCCACTGAAGCTTTCTTT; V gene: TRBV28; clone size: .; D gene: .; J gene: TRBJ1-1
CDR3 protein: CASSQRTGVWSQYF; CDR3 DNA: TGCGCCAGCAGCCAGCGGACAGGGGTCTGGTCCCAGTACTTC; V gene: TRBV4-3; clone size: .; D gene: TRBD1; J gene: TRBJ2-5
CDR3 protein: CASSFNPFSGANVLTF; CDR3 DNA: TGCGCCAGCAGCTTTAATCCCTTCTCTGGGGCCAACGTCCTGACTTTC; V gene: TRBV5-1; clone size: .; D gene: .; J gene: TRBJ2-6
CDR3 protein: CASSSRISSDTQYF; CDR3 DNA: TGTGCCAGCAGTAGCCGGATTAGTTCAGATACGCAGTATTTT; V gene: TRBV25-1; clone size: .; D gene: .; J gene: TRBJ2-3
CDR3 protein: CASSLALTDHTEAFF; CDR3 DNA: TGCGCCAGCAGCTTGGCCCTGACAGATCACACTGAAGCTTTCTTT; V gene: TRBV5-1; clone size: .; D gene: .; J gene: TRBJ1-1
CDR3 protein: CASRGGTGDGYTF; CDR3 DNA: TGTGCCAGCAGAGGAGGGACAGGGGATGGCTACACCTTC; V gene: TRBV6-1; clone size: .; D gene: TRBD1; J gene: TRBJ1-2
CDR3 protein: CASSQGWAGNEQYF; CDR3 DNA: TGCGCCAGCAGCCAAGGGTGGGCCGGGAACGAGCAGTACTTC; V gene: TRBV4-3; clone size: .; D gene: .; J gene: TRBJ2-7
CDR3 protein: CASSLWGLAKNIQYF; CDR3 DNA: TGTGCCAGCAGCTTATGGGGTCTAGCCAAAAACATTCAGTACTTC; V gene: TRBV7-9; clone size: .; D gene: .; J gene: TRBJ2-4
CDR3 protein: CASPGIHEQYF; CDR3 DNA: TGTGCCAGCCCAGGGATTCACGAGCAGTACTTC; V gene: TRBV2; clone size: .; D gene: .; J gene: TRBJ2-7
CDR3 protein: CASSLWTGVPYEQYF; CDR3 DNA: TGTGCCAGCAGTTTATGGACAGGGGTCCCCTACGAGCAGTACTTC; V gene: TRBV28; clone size: .; D gene: TRBD1; J gene: TRBJ2-7
CDR3 protein: CASSIQGRLNTEAFF; CDR3 DNA: TGTGCCAGTAGTATCCAGGGAAGGCTGAACACTGAAGCTTTCTTT; V gene: TRBV19; clone size: .; D gene: .; J gene: TRBJ1-1
CDR3 protein: CASSITGTTSYEQYF; CDR3 DNA: TGTGCCAGTAGTATAACAGGGACGACCTCCTACGAGCAGTACTTC; V gene: TRBV19; clone size: .; D gene: .; J gene: TRBJ2-7
CDR3 protein: CASSGGTALSSGANVLTF; CDR3 DNA: TGTGCCAGTAGTGGAGGGACAGCCCTATCCTCTGGGGCCAACGTCCTGACTTTC; V gene: TRBV19; clone size: .; D gene: .; J gene: TRBJ2-6
CDR3 protein: CASSSRGKLNTEAFF; CDR3 DNA: TGTGCCAGCAGTTCCAGGGGGAAATTGAACACTGAAGCTTTCTTT; V gene: TRBV27; clone size: .; D gene: TRBD1; J gene: TRBJ1-1
CDR3 protein: CASSIASGEQYF; CDR3 DNA: TGTGCCAGTAGTATTGCCAGTGGCGAGCAGTACTTC; V gene: TRBV19; clone size: .; D gene: .; J gene: TRBJ2-7
CDR3 protein: CASSSGGSYEQYF; CDR3 DNA: TGTGCCAGTAGTAGCGGGGGCTCCTACGAGCAGTACTTC; V gene: TRBV19; clone size: .; D gene: TRBD2; J gene: TRBJ2-7
CDR3 protein: CASSFPSRYNEQFF; CDR3 DNA: TGTGCCAGCAGCTTCCCTAGCAGGTACAATGAGCAGTTCTTC; V gene: TRBV7-2; clone size: .; D gene: .; J gene: TRBJ2-1
CDR3 protein: CASSQVPPGGGSAETQYF; CDR3 DNA: TGCGCCAGCAGCCAAGTTCCTCCTGGAGGCGGGTCGGCGGAGACCCAGTACTTC; V gene: TRBV4-1; clone size: .; D gene: .; J gene: TRBJ2-5
CDR3 protein: CASRRPGQGTEKLFF; CDR3 DNA: TGTGCCAGCAGGCGACCGGGACAGGGGACGGAAAAACTGTTTTTT; V gene: TRBV28; clone size: once; D gene: TRBD1; J gene: TRBJ1-4
CDR3 protein: CASSEVAGASEQYF; CDR3 DNA: TGTGCCAGCAGTGAGGTAGCGGGAGCGAGTGAGCAGTACTTC; V gene: TRBV6-1; clone size: .; D gene: TRBD2; J gene: TRBJ2-7
CDR3 protein: CASSPLSGAESPLHF; CDR3 DNA: TGTGCCAGCTCACCACTCTCAGGGGCAGAATCACCCCTCCACTTT; V gene: TRBV18; clone size: .; D gene: .; J gene: TRBJ1-6
CDR3 protein: CASTPTGGGLYTEAFF; CDR3 DNA: TGTGCCAGCACCCCGACAGGGGGAGGGCTCTACACTGAAGCTTTCTTT; V gene: TRBV21-1; clone size: .; D gene: .; J gene: TRBJ1-1
CDR3 protein: CSVDSRESDEQFF; CDR3 DNA: TGCAGCGTTGATTCCAGGGAGAGCGATGAGCAGTTCTTC; V gene: TRBV29-1; clone size: .; D gene: .; J gene: TRBJ2-1
CDR3 protein: CASSDGRAYNEQFF; CDR3 DNA: TGCGCCAGCAGTGACGGGAGGGCCTACAATGAGCAGTTCTTC; V gene: TRBV6-1; clone size: .; D gene: TRBD2; J gene: TRBJ2-1
CDR3 protein: CASSVGQYRARIYCNQPQHF; CDR3 DNA: TGTGCCAGCAGCGTAGGGCAGTACAGAGCCAGAATTTATTGTAATCAGCCCCAGCATTTT; V gene: TRBV9; clone size: .; D gene: .; J gene: TRBJ1-5
CDR3 protein: CAFPGTGGTEAFF; CDR3 DNA: TGTGCCTTCCCCGGGACAGGGGGCACTGAAGCTTTCTTT; V gene: TRBV30; clone size: few; D gene: TRBD1; J gene: TRBJ1-1
CDR3 protein: CASSPLAGSYEQYF; CDR3 DNA: TGTGCCAGCAGTCCTCTAGCGGGATCCTACGAGCAGTACTTC; V gene: TRBV7-9; clone size: .; D gene: TRBD2; J gene: TRBJ2-7
CDR3 protein: CASSFKRKGNTGELFF; CDR3 DNA: TGTGCCAGCAGCTTTAAACGTAAAGGGAACACCGGGGAGCTGTTTTTT; V gene: TRBV7-9; clone size: .; D gene: .; J gene: TRBJ2-2
CDR3 protein: CASSPDGWGSYEQYF; CDR3 DNA: TGTGCCAGCAGTCCCGATGGTTGGGGCTCCTACGAGCAGTACTTC; V gene: TRBV28; clone size: once; D gene: .; J gene: TRBJ2-7
CDR3 protein: CASGLVGTGELFF; CDR3 DNA: TGTGCTAGTGGTTTGGTTGGAACCGGGGAGCTGTTTTTT; V gene: TRBV12-5; clone size: .; D gene: .; J gene: TRBJ2-2
CDR3 protein: CAWRGQAVNQPQHF; CDR3 DNA: TGTGCCTGGAGAGGACAGGCCGTCAATCAGCCCCAGCATTTT; V gene: TRBV30; clone size: few; D gene: TRBD1; J gene: TRBJ1-5
CDR3 protein: CASSWDGSGQPQHF; CDR3 DNA: TGTGCCAGCAGCTGGGACGGTTCGGGACAGCCCCAGCATTTT; V gene: TRBV5-4; clone size: .; D gene: .; J gene: TRBJ1-5
CDR3 protein: CASSLDAGAYGYTF; CDR3 DNA: TGTGCCAGCAGCTTAGATGCTGGCGCCTATGGCTACACCTTC; V gene: TRBV11-2; clone size: .; D gene: .; J gene: TRBJ1-2
CDR3 protein: CASSFHRDTSGSDYEQYF; CDR3 DNA: TGTGCCAGCAGCTTTCACAGAGACACCAGCGGGAGTGACTACGAGCAGTACTTC; V gene: TRBV11-2; clone size: .; D gene: TRBD2; J gene: TRBJ2-7
CDR3 protein: CASSESSNNEQFF; CDR3 DNA: TGCGCCAGCAGTGAGTCGAGCAACAATGAGCAGTTCTTC; V gene: TRBV10-2; clone size: .; D gene: .; J gene: TRBJ2-1
CDR3 protein: CASSLAGGNEKLFF; CDR3 DNA: TGCGCCAGCAGCTTGGCAGGGGGTAATGAAAAACTGTTTTTT; V gene: TRBV5-1; clone size: .; D gene: TRBD1; J gene: TRBJ1-4
CDR3 protein: CASSLGTSWEQYF; CDR3 DNA: TGCGCCAGCAGCTTGGGGACTAGTTGGGAGCAGTACTTC; V gene: TRBV5-1; clone size: .; D gene: TRBD2; J gene: TRBJ2-7
CDR3 protein: CASSRLVLDEQYF; CDR3 DNA: TGTGCCAGCAGCCGGTTAGTGTTAGACGAGCAGTACTTC; V gene: TRBV13; clone size: .; D gene: .; J gene: TRBJ2-7
CDR3 protein: CASSWDAGEGLNEQFF; CDR3 DNA: TGTGCCAGCAGCTGGGATGCGGGTGAGGGCCTCAATGAGCAGTTCTTC; V gene: TRBV6-4; clone size: .; D gene: .; J gene: TRBJ2-1
CDR3 protein: CARSLITNEQYF; CDR3 DNA: TGTGCCAGGTCCCTAATTACGAACGAGCAGTACTTC; V gene: TRBV6-8; clone size: .; D gene: .; J gene: TRBJ2-7
CDR3 protein: CSGNPQDTGYTF; CDR3 DNA: TGCAGCGGAAACCCCCAGGACACTGGCTACACCTTC; V gene: TRBV29-1; clone size: .; D gene: .; J gene: TRBJ1-2
CDR3 protein: CASSSVARAGGSGANVLTF; CDR3 DNA: TGTGCCAGCAGCTCGGTAGCTAGGGCGGGAGGCTCTGGGGCCAACGTCCTGACTTTC; V gene: TRBV7-8; clone size: .; D gene: TRBD2; J gene: TRBJ2-6
CDR3 protein: CASSLPGAYEQYF; CDR3 DNA: TGTGCCAGCAGCTTGCCCGGGGCCTACGAGCAGTACTTC; V gene: TRBV7-2; clone size: .; D gene: .; J gene: TRBJ2-7
CDR3 protein: CASSRGDTPQHF; CDR3 DNA: TGTGCCAGCAGCCGCGGAGATACGCCCCAGCATTTT; V gene: TRBV7-9; clone size: once; D gene: .; J gene: TRBJ1-5
CDR3 protein: CASSQSLNTEAFF; CDR3 DNA: TGTGCCAGCAGTCAGAGCCTGAACACTGAAGCTTTCTTT; V gene: TRBV27; clone size: .; D gene: .; J gene: TRBJ1-1
CDR3 protein: CASSLQGANTGELFF; CDR3 DNA: TGTGCCAGCAGCTTACAGGGGGCGAACACCGGGGAGCTGTTTTTT; V gene: TRBV7-3; clone size: .; D gene: TRBD1; J gene: TRBJ2-2
CDR3 protein: CASSIGQMNTEAFF; CDR3 DNA: TGTGCCAGCAGCATCGGACAGATGAACACTGAAGCTTTCTTT; V gene: TRBV28; clone size: .; D gene: .; J gene: TRBJ1-1
CDR3 protein: CASSDHSGQGRFYVEAFF; CDR3 DNA: TGTGCCAGCAGTGACCACTCGGGACAGGGACGTTTCTATGTTGAAGCTTTCTTT; V gene: TRBV6-1; clone size: .; D gene: TRBD1; J gene: TRBJ1-1
CDR3 protein: CAWSEGQVSSGANVLTF; CDR3 DNA: TGTGCCTGGAGTGAGGGACAGGTTAGCTCTGGGGCCAACGTCCTGACTTTC; V gene: TRBV30; clone size: .; D gene: TRBD1; J gene: TRBJ2-6